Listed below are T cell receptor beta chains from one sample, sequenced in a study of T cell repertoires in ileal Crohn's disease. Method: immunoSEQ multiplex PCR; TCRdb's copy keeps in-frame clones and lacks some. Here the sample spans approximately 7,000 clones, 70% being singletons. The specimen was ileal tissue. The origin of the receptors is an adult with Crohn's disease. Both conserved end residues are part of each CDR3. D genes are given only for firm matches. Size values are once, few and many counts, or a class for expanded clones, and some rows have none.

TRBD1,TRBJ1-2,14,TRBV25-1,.,CASSRQGRDYGYTF,TGTGCCAGTTCCCGACAGGGAAGGGACTATGGCTACACCTTC
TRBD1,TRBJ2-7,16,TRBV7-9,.,CASSPAIGQGNYEQYF,TGTGCCAGCAGCCCCGCTATAGGACAGGGTAACTACGAGCAGTACTTC
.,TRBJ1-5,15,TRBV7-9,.,CASSLGGAYNQPQHF,TGTGCCAGCAGCTTAGGTGGAGCTTACAATCAGCCCCAGCATTTT
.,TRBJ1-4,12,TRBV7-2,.,CASSLGGEKLFF,TGTGCCAGCAGCTTGGGAGGTGAAAAACTGTTTTTT
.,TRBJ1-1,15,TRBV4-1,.,CASSQGGFAGTEAFF,TGCGCCAGCAGCCAAGGGGGGTTCGCGGGAACTGAAGCTTTCTTT
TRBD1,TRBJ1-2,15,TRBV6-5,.,CASSYATGGLEGYTF,TGTGCCAGCAGTTACGCGACAGGGGGTTTGGAAGGCTACACCTTC
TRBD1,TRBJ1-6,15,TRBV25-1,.,CASRSPGQYNSPLHF,TGTGCCAGCAGATCCCCGGGACAGTATAATTCACCCCTCCACTTT
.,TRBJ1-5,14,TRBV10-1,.,CASSPDSYNQPQHF,TGCGCCAGCAGTCCGGACAGTTACAATCAGCCCCAGCATTTT
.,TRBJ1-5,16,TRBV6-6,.,CASRPVGGGSNQPQHF,TGTGCCAGCAGGCCAGTAGGGGGAGGGAGCAATCAGCCCCAGCATTTT
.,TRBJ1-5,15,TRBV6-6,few,CASRLDGDSNQPQHF,TGTGCCAGCAGATTAGACGGGGATAGCAATCAGCCCCAGCATTTT
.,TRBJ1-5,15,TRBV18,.,CASSPSRGGGQPQHF,TGTGCCAGCTCACCATCCAGGGGTGGGGGTCAGCCCCAGCATTTT
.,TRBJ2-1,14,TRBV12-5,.,CASGLMDFYNEQFF,TGTGCTAGTGGTTTGATGGACTTCTACAATGAGCAGTTCTTC
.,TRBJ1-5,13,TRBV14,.,CASSRGAQGPQHF,TGTGCCAGCAGCCGAGGTGCACAAGGGCCCCAGCATTTT
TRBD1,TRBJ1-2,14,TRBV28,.,CASSIDRGNYGYTF,TGTGCCAGCAGCATAGACAGGGGCAATTATGGCTACACCTTC
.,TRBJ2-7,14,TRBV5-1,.,CASSLDGSSYEQYF,TGCGCCAGCAGCCTAGACGGAAGCTCCTACGAGCAGTACTTC
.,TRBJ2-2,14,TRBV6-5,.,CASSPTGYTGELFF,TGTGCCAGCAGCCCTACAGGGTACACCGGGGAGCTGTTTTTT
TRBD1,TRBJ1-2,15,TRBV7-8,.,CASSYWDRRTRGYTF,TGTGCCAGCAGCTACTGGGACAGGCGGACTAGGGGCTACACCTTC
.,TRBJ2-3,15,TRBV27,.,CASSLGSQEEDTQYF,TGTGCCAGCAGTTTAGGGTCACAGGAAGAAGATACGCAGTATTTT
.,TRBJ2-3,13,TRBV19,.,CASRTEGTDTQYF,TGTGCCAGTAGAACAGAAGGCACAGATACGCAGTATTTT
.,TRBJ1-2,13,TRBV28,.,CASSLVPGYGYTF,TGTGCCAGCAGTTTGGTGCCAGGCTATGGCTACACCTTC
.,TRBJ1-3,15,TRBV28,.,CATRTRGRSGNTIYF,TGTGCCACCCGGACCCGCGGGCGCTCTGGAAACACCATATATTTT
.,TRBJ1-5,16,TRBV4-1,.,CASSQGYQGSGQPQHF,TGCGCCAGCAGCCAAGGATATCAGGGATCTGGTCAGCCCCAGCATTTT
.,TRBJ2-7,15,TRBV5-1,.,CASSLAGGVSYEQYF,TGCGCCAGCAGCTTGGCCGGGGGTGTCAGTTACGAGCAGTACTTC
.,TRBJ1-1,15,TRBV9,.,CASSVGVMGGTEAFF,TGTGCCAGCAGCGTAGGTGTCATGGGGGGCACTGAAGCTTTCTTT
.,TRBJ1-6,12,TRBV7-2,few,CASSERGSPLHF,TGTGCCAGCAGCGAAAGGGGATCACCCCTCCACTTT
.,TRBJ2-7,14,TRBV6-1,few,CASSEGPANYEQYF,TGTGCCAGCAGTGAGGGCCCGGCGAACTACGAGCAGTACTTC
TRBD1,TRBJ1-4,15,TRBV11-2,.,CASSLDRGGNEKLFF,TGTGCCAGCAGCCTGGACAGGGGAGGTAATGAAAAACTGTTTTTT
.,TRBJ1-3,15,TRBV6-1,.,CASGTRVSSGNTIYF,TGTGCCAGCGGAACACGGGTGAGCTCTGGAAACACCATATATTTT
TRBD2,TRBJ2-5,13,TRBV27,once,CASRMGGRETQYF,TGTGCCAGCAGAATGGGAGGGAGAGAGACCCAGTACTTC
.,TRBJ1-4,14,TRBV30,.,CAWMGQASNEKLFF,TGTGCCTGGATGGGGCAGGCGAGCAATGAAAAACTGTTTTTT
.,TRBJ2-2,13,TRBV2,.,CARGAAGTGELFF,TGTGCCAGGGGGGCAGCGGGGACCGGGGAGCTGTTTTTT
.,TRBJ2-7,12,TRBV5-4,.,CASSGTKNEQYF,TGTGCCAGCAGCGGGACAAAGAACGAGCAGTACTTC
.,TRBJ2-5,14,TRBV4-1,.,CASSQVSIMETQYF,TGCGCCAGCAGCCAAGTGAGCATTATGGAGACCCAGTACTTC
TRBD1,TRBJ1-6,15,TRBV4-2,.,CASSLTGQEDSPLHF,TGTGCCAGCAGCCTCACTGGACAGGAGGATTCACCCCTCCACTTT
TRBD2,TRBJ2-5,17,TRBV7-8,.,CASSFLGLAGVHETQYF,TGTGCCAGCAGCTTTTTGGGACTAGCGGGGGTCCATGAGACCCAGTACTTC
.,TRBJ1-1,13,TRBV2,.,CASSQGMNTEAFF,TGTGCCAGCAGCCAGGGAATGAACACTGAAGCTTTCTTT
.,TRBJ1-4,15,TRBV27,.,CASSTYRLGGEKLFF,TGTGCCAGCAGTACTTACAGGCTAGGGGGTGAAAAACTGTTTTTT
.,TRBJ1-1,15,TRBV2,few,CASSEEGLLNTEAFF,TGTGCCAGCAGTGAAGAGGGACTGTTGAACACTGAAGCTTTCTTT
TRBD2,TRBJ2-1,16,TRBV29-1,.,CSVEEGCSGGPNEQFF,TGCAGCGTTGAAGAGGGGTGTAGCGGGGGGCCCAATGAGCAGTTCTTC
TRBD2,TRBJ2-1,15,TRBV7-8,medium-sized,CASSLGASGYNEQFF,TGTGCCAGCAGCTTAGGGGCTAGCGGCTACAATGAGCAGTTCTTC
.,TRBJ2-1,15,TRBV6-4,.,CASSEASGAYNEQFF,TGTGCCAGCAGTGAGGCCAGCGGAGCATACAATGAGCAGTTCTTC
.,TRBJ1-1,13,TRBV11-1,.,CASSFEGQSSAFF,TGTGCCAGCAGCTTCGAGGGCCAATCGTCAGCTTTCTTT
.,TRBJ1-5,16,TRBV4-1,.,CASSQTHQGTNQPQHF,TGCGCCAGCAGCCAAACTCACCAGGGTACCAATCAGCCCCAGCATTTT
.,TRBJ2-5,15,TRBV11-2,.,CASSLVRSVQETQYF,TGTGCCAGCAGCTTAGTCCGGAGCGTTCAAGAGACCCAGTACTTC
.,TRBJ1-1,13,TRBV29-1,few,CSVDGGRIAEAFF,TGCAGCGTTGATGGTGGGCGCATCGCTGAAGCTTTCTTT
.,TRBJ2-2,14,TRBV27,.,CASSPPGTSKELFF,TGTGCCAGCAGTCCTCCCGGGACATCAAAGGAGCTGTTTTTT
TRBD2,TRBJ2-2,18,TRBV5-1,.,CASSFWTSGGASTGELFF,TGCGCCAGCAGCTTTTGGACTAGCGGGGGGGCCAGTACCGGGGAGCTGTTTTTT
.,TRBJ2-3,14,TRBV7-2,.,CASSLARGTDTQYF,TGTGCCAGCAGCTTAGCGCGGGGCACAGATACGCAGTATTTT
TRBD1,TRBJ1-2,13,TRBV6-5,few,CASSWTGSYGYTF,TGTGCCAGCAGTTGGACAGGGTCGTATGGCTACACCTTC
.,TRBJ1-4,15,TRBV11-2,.,CASSPRSRLNEKLFF,TGTGCCAGCAGCCCCCGGTCCAGACTCAATGAAAAACTGTTTTTT
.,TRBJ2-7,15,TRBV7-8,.,CASSLAGGVRAEQYF,TGTGCCAGCAGCTTAGCCGGCGGGGTTCGGGCCGAGCAGTACTTC
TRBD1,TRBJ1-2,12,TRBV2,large,CASRTGGYGYTF,TGTGCCAGCAGGACAGGGGGCTATGGCTACACCTTC
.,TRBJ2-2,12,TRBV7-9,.,CASSRNTGELFF,TGTGCCAGCAGTCGGAACACCGGGGAGCTGTTTTTT